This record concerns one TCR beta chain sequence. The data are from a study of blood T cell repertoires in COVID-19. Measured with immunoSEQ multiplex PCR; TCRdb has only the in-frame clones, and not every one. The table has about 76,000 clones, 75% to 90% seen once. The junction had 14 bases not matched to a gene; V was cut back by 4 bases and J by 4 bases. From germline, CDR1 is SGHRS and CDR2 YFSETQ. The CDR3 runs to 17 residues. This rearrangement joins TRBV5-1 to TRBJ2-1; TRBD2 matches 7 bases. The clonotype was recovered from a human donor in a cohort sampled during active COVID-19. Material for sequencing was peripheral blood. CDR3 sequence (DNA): TGCGCCAGCAGCCCTATCAAGACTAGCAGCTTGTACAATGAGCAGTTCTTC. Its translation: CASSPIKTSSLYNEQFF.